Sequencing of this T cell receptor beta chain was carried out in a study of cytomegalovirus exposure and HLA in healthy donors. Findings of the study overall: Clonal expansion was found to be greater in HLA-associated TCR beta chains than in equally common others in a later analysis. Per a prior analysis, the majority of TCR beta V segments were productive roughly 87% or roughly 30% of the time.

This CDR3 contains 19 residues. It was with 60 Vbeta and 13 Jbeta primers that the PCR ran. Produced via immunoSEQ multiplex PCR; TCRdb's table is partial and in-frame only. The table lists some 200,000 clones, more than 85% of them singletons. About this clone itself: The antigen remains unidentified.

The receptor was isolated from a young woman in good health and CMV-seronegative. This chain connects TRBV21-1 to TRBJ1-1; the table's D call, TRBD1, has no DNA check behind it. TRBV21-1 is a pseudogene locus. Sequenced sample: PBMCs. DNA for the CDR3: TGTGCCAGCAGCAAAGAGACCCTGGACAGGGGGAGCATGAACACTGAAGCTTTCTTT. This gives the protein CASSKETLDRGSMNTEAFF.